These T cell receptor beta chains were read from a single sample in a study of blood T cell repertoires in COVID-19. Assay: immunoSEQ multiplex PCR; the TCRdb copy retains only in-frame clones and omits some. This table holds 140,000 or so clones, around nine tenths found once. The specimen was peripheral blood. Receptors originate from a man aged 55-75 years with active or convalescent COVID-19. CDR3s include the opening cysteine and the closing phenylalanine or tryptophan. Fields, in order: clone size, J gene, V gene, D gene, CDR3 DNA, CDR3 protein. A D gene is named only where the DNA matches it firmly. Clone size is stated in some rows and not others, as once, few, many or a class when expanded.

>-|TRBJ1-3|TRBV30|TRBD1
TGTGCCTGGAGTGCGACAGGGGGTTCTGGAAACACCATATATTTT
CAWSATGGSGNTIYF
>-|TRBJ2-5|TRBV11-3|TRBD2
TGTGCCAGCAGCTTAGGGGAGTGGCTAGCGGGAGGAGAGACCCAGTACTTC
CASSLGEWLAGGETQYF
>-|TRBJ2-3|TRBV6-5|-
TGTGCCAGCAGCCCCTTACAGGGAGATACGCAGTATTTT
CASSPLQGDTQYF
>-|TRBJ1-1|TRBV3-1/TRBV3-2|TRBD1
TGTGCCAGCAGCCAAGTGAGGGGACAGGGTTCTTTCTTT
CASSQVRGQGSFF
>-|TRBJ2-2|TRBV5-6|TRBD2
TGTGCCAGCAGCTTGGCCGGGGGGTACGGGGAGCTGTTTTTT
CASSLAGGYGELFF
>-|TRBJ1-6|TRBV30|-
TGTGCCTGGACGAGCGGGGATTACTATAATTCACCCCTCCACTTT
CAWTSGDYYNSPLHF
>-|TRBJ1-1|TRBV6-2/TRBV6-3|-
TGTGCCAGCAGTAATATCAGGGGGAACACTGAAGCTTTCTTT
CASSNIRGNTEAFF
>-|TRBJ2-1|TRBV29-1|-
TGCAGCGTTGTGGGGAGGATGGGAGGTGAGCAGTTCTTC
CSVVGRMGGEQFF
>once|TRBJ2-7|TRBV7-3|TRBD1
TGTGCCAGCAGCTTAATTGGGACAGGGATATACGAGCAGTACTTC
CASSLIGTGIYEQYF
>-|TRBJ2-1|TRBV5-1|TRBD2
TGCGCCAGCAGCCCCAGACTAGCGGGAGGGCCCGGGAATGAGCAGTTCTTC
CASSPRLAGGPGNEQFF
>-|TRBJ2-6|TRBV19|TRBD1
TGTGCCAGTAAGGGGACAGGGGTACCTGGGGCCAACGTCCTGACTTTC
CASKGTGVPGANVLTF
>-|TRBJ2-5|TRBV5-5|TRBD2
TGTGCCAGCAGCTTGGGACCGGGGACGGGAGGGGGAGAGACCCAGTACTTC
CASSLGPGTGGGETQYF
>many|TRBJ2-7|TRBV19|-
TGTGCCAGTAGTACCTCAGGTTCTGCGAGATACGAGCAGTACTTC
CASSTSGSARYEQYF
>-|TRBJ2-7|TRBV10-3|TRBD2
TGTGCCATCAGTTCCGGGACTAGCGGGGCTTCTTTCTACGAGCAGTACTTC
CAISSGTSGASFYEQYF
>few|TRBJ2-3|TRBV13|TRBD2
TGTGCCAGCAGCGAACGCGGCGGGAGGGCCGTAGATACGCAGTATTTT
CASSERGGRAVDTQYF